The present entry profiles one TCR beta chain with its context. This sample was included in a study of blood T cell repertoires in COVID-19. The overall study: PBMCs, B-cell-depleted T cells, or T cells were the source of the cDNA or gDNA that made up the material.

Recruitment covered under 25 US areas and drew participants whose ages spanned roughly 18 to 89 years. Recovered participants had two consecutive negative NP/OP PCR tests, healthcare professional clearance, or symptom resolution. Germline V gene sequence: CDR1 MDHEN, CDR2 SYDVKM. The CDR3 runs 15 residues. The V and J ends lost 4 bases and 4 bases, in that order; junction bases with no gene match: 4. Data came from immunoSEQ multiplex PCR; TCRdb stores just in-frame clones and leaves some out. The sample carries about 270,000 clones, approximately 88% recorded once. This receptor was obtained from a woman in her 30s who had recovered from COVID-19. The sequencing input was PBMCs or T cells enriched from blood (not recorded which). This chain connects TRBV28 to TRBJ2-1; 10 nucleotides align to TRBD2. The DNA for the CDR3 is TGTGCCAGCAGTTCAGCTAGCGGGGGTTACAATGAGCAGTTCTTC. Translated, it gives CASSSASGGYNEQFF.